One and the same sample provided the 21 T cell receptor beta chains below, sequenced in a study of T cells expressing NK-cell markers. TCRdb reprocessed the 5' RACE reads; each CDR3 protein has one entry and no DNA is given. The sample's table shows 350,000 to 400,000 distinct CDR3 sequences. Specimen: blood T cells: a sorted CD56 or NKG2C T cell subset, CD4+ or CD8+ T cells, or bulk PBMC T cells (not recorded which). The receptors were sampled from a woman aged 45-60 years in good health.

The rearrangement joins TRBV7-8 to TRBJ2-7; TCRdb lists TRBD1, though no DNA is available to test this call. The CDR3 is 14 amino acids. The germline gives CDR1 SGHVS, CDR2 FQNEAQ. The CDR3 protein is CASGQQGLRYEQYF.

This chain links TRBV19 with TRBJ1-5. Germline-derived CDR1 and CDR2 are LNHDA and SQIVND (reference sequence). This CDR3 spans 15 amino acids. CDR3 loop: CASSIEEWGNQPQHF.

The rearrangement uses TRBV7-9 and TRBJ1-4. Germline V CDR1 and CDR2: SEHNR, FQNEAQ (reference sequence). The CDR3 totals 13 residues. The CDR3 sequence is CASQQTLNEKLFF.

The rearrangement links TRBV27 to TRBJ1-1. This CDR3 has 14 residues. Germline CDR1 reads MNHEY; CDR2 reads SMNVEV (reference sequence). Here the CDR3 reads CASSSRPLGAGAFF.

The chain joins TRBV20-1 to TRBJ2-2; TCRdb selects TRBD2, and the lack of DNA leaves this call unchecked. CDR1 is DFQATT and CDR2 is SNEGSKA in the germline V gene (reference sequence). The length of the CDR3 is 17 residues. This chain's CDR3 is CSATTARGGKNTGELFF.

The CDR3 reads CASSSGTLNAWEQYF. V is TRBV5-1 and J is TRBJ2-7; the TCRdb call, TRBD1, lacks DNA for checking. Germline lookup yields CDR1 SGHRS and CDR2 YFSETQ. There are 15 residues in the CDR3.

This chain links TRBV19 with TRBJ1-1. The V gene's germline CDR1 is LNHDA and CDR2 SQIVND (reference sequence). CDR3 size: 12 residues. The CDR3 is CASSPVNTEAFF.

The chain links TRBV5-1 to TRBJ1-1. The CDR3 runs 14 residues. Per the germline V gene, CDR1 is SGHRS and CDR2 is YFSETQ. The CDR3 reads CASSTSEEATEAFF. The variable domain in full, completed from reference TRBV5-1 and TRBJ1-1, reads KAGVTQTPRYLIKTRGQQVTLSCSPISGHRSVSWYQQTPGQGLQFLFEYFSETQRNKGNFPGRFSGRQFSNSRSEMNVSTLELGDSALYLCASSTSEEATEAFFGQGTRLTVV.

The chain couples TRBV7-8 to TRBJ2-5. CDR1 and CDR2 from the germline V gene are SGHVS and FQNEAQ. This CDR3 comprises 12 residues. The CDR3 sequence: CASSPIVETQYF.

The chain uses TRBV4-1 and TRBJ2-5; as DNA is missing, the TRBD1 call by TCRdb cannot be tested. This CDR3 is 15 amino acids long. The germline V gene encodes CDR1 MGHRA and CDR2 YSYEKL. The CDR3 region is CASSHLLGGPETQYF.

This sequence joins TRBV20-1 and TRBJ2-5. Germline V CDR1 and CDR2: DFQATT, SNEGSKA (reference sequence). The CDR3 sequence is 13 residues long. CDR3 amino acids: CSAFEAVQETQYF.

The CDR3 is CASSLIGGPGTGELFF. The chain links TRBV12-3 or TRBV12-4 to TRBJ2-2; the TCRdb call, TRBD1, lacks DNA for checking. The CDR3 has 16 residues.

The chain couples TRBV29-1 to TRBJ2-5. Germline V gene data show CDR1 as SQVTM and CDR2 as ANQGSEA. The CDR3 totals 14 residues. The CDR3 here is CSLNGGSLQETQYF.

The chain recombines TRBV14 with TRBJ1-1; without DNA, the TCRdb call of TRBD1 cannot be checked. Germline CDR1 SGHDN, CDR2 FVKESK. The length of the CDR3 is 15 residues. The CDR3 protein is CASSQLEGIHTEAFF.

This CDR3 is CASSQDPRQGRVQETQYF. The V gene is TRBV14, the J gene TRBJ2-5; the D gene TCRdb calls, TRBD1, cannot be checked with no DNA. Germline values: CDR1 SGHDN, CDR2 FVKESK. This CDR3 contains 18 residues.

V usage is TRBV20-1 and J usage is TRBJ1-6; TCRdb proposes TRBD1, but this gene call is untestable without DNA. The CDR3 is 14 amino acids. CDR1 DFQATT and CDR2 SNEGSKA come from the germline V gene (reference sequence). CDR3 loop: CSASRGSVDSPLHF.

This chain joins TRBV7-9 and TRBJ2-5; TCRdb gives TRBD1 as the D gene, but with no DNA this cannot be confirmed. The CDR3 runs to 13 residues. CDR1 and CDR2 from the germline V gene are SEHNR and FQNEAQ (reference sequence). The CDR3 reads CASSSGQLQTQYF.

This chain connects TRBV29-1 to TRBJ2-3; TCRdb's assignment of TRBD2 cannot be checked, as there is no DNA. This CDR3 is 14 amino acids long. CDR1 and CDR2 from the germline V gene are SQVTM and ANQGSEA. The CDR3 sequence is CSGGDFSLTDTQYF.

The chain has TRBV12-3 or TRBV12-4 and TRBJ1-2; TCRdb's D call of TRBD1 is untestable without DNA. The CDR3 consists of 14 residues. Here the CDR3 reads CASSPTGERNGYTF.

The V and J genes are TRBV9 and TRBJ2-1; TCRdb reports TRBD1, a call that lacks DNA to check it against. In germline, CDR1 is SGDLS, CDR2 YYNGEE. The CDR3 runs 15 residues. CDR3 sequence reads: CASSVVTGSYNEQFF.

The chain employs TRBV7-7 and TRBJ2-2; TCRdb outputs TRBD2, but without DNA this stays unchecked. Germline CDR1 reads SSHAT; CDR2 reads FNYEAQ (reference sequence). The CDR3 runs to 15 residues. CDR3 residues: CASSLGTLATGELFF. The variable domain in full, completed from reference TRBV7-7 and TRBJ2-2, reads GAGVSQSPRYKVTKRGQDVTLRCDPISSHATLYWYQQALGQGPEFLTYFNYEAQPDKSGLPSDRFSAERPEGSISTLTIQRTEQRDSAMYRCASSLGTLATGELFFGEGSRLTVL.